This T cell receptor beta chain was found in a study of CD8+CD57+ T cells in acquired aplastic anemia. Profiling of TCR beta VDJ combinations and CDR3 sequences used genomic DNA as template. TCRdb re-analysed the reads in MiXCR, keeping a single row per CDR3 protein. Found here are about 260,000 distinct CDR3 sequences, around 82% of them singletons; the top ten hold over 35%. It was patients with CD8+CD57+ cell expansion by flow cytometry who were chosen for sequencing. V was pared by 7 bases and J by 2 bases, with 6 bases between. Germline V CDR1 and CDR2: ENHRY, SYGVKD. The length of the CDR3 is 12 residues.

The rearrangement joins TRBV10-3 to TRBJ1-3, with D hard to call. Sequenced: sorted CD4+, CD8+, or CD8+CD57+ T cells (not recorded which) from PBMCs. The source is a human donor with aplastic anemia. The CDR3 protein is CAIKEAGNTIYF. CDR3 bases: TGTGCCATCAAGGAAGCTGGAAACACCATATATTTT.